This T cell receptor (beta chain) was retrieved from a study of T cell responses to AZD1222 COVID-19 vaccine. Trimming removed 10 bases from V and 6 bases from J, with 24 bases in between. The CDR3 covers 15 residues. Germline V gives CDR1 MDHEN, CDR2 SYDVKM. Produced via immunoSEQ multiplex PCR; TCRdb's table is partial and in-frame only. Of under 150,000 clones in the sample, about 89% were seen once. This rearrangement joins TRBV28 to TRBJ1-1; D perhaps matches TRBD1 (6 bases). The receptor comes from an adult who received the AZD1222 COVID-19 vaccine. The source material was peripheral blood, sampled 28 days after the second AZD1222 dose. The chain's CDR3 is CATGSAGAESAEAFF. The CDR3 bases are TGTGCCACCGGCTCGGCGGGGGCGGAGTCAGCTGAAGCTTTCTTT.